Listed below are T cell receptor beta chains from one sample, sequenced in a study of T cell responses to AZD1222 COVID-19 vaccine. Using immunoSEQ multiplex PCR, the repertoire was profiled, and TCRdb retains in-frame clones only, with some absent. The sample records around 100,000 clones, about 90% being singletons. Here the sequenced sample was peripheral blood, taken on day 0 of AZD1222 vaccination. Every receptor here comes from an adult in good health. Both conserved end residues are part of each CDR3. The order of the fields is V gene, clone size, J gene, D gene, CDR3 DNA, CDR3 protein. The D gene is left open where the match is weak. Some rows mark clone size as missing; the rest say once, few, many or name a class of expanded clone.

TRBV7-2	once	TRBJ2-2	NA	TGTGCCCTTAGGGCGGGTATCGGCACCGGGGAGCTGTTTTTT	CALRAGIGTGELFF
TRBV6-4	NA	TRBJ2-1	TRBD2	TGTGCCAGCAGTGACTCGGGGGCGGGAGGGGATGAGCAGTTCTTC	CASSDSGAGGDEQFF
TRBV5-1	NA	TRBJ1-1	TRBD1	TGCGCCAGCAGCCACATTCAAACAGGGGTGGACACTGAAGCTTTCTTT	CASSHIQTGVDTEAFF
TRBV5-1	NA	TRBJ1-1	NA	TGCGCCAGCAGCTTGGGGCTTGGGACGAACACTGAAGCTTTCTTT	CASSLGLGTNTEAFF
TRBV2	NA	TRBJ2-5	NA	TGTGCCAGCAGTGAGGACTCCCGATTCATGGCCCAGTACTTC	CASSEDSRFMAQYF
TRBV6-2/TRBV6-3	NA	TRBJ1-5	NA	TGTGCCAGCAGTTACCCCGCAGGGGCCGAATATAGCAATCAGCCCCAGCATTTT	CASSYPAGAEYSNQPQHF
TRBV7-2	NA	TRBJ2-7	TRBD2	TGTGCCAGCAGCTCGACTAGCGGGGGGTCCTCCTACGAGCAGTACTTC	CASSSTSGGSSYEQYF
TRBV6-2/TRBV6-3	NA	TRBJ2-2	TRBD1	TGTGCCAGCAGTCCGATTGACAGGGACGACGGGGAGCTGTTTTTT	CASSPIDRDDGELFF
TRBV5-6	few	TRBJ1-6	NA	TGTGCCAGCAGCTTGTTTACGGGAAATTCACCCCTCCACTTT	CASSLFTGNSPLHF
TRBV5-1	NA	TRBJ2-1	TRBD2	TGTGCCAGCAGCTTTCCTTTACTAGCGGGAGGGGGGAATGAGCAGTTCTTC	CASSFPLLAGGGNEQFF
TRBV13	NA	TRBJ2-3	NA	TGTGCCAGCAGCTTCTTTGAAACAGATACGCAGTATTTT	CASSFFETDTQYF
TRBV4-2	NA	TRBJ1-2	NA	TGTGCCAGCAGCCAGTGGTCCGCGGCGGCTAACTATGGCTACACCTTC	CASSQWSAAANYGYTF
TRBV7-8	NA	TRBJ2-2	TRBD2	TGTGCCAGCAGCACCAGACCGGGACTAGCTGCCACCGGGGAGCTGTTTTTT	CASSTRPGLAATGELFF
TRBV18	NA	TRBJ1-1	NA	TGTGCCAGCTCACCAGACGTGAACACTGAAGCTTTCTTT	CASSPDVNTEAFF
TRBV18	NA	TRBJ1-2	TRBD1	TGTGCCAGCTCACCCCCGGGACAGGGGGCAAGTGGCTACACCTTC	CASSPPGQGASGYTF
TRBV11-1	NA	TRBJ2-1	NA	TGTGCCAGCAGCTTCCAGCAAACTCACAATGAGCAGTTCTTC	CASSFQQTHNEQFF
TRBV11-3	NA	TRBJ1-1	NA	TGTGCCAGCAGCTTAGACAGTCGCGGCATGAACACTGAAGCTTTCTTT	CASSLDSRGMNTEAFF
TRBV9	NA	TRBJ2-7	NA	TGTGCCAGCAGCGTAGGGGGGAACGGGAGAGACGAGCAGTACTTC	CASSVGGNGRDEQYF
TRBV3-1/TRBV3-2	NA	TRBJ2-7	NA	TGTGCCAGCAGCCAAGCTCTGGGGGCGAGCTCCTACGAGCAGTACTTC	CASSQALGASSYEQYF
TRBV6-2/TRBV6-3	NA	TRBJ1-5	TRBD1	TGTGCCAGCAGTTACCCGCCGGACAGGGGGCAACAGCCCCAGCATTTT	CASSYPPDRGQQPQHF
TRBV24-1	NA	TRBJ2-5	TRBD2	TGTGCCACCAGGGGGGGGACGGAGACCCAGTACTTC	CATRGGTETQYF
TRBV2	NA	TRBJ1-3	NA	TGTGCCAGCAGTGAGAATCCGTACTCTGGAAACACCATATATTTT	CASSENPYSGNTIYF
TRBV27	NA	TRBJ2-1	NA	TGTGCCAGCAGTTACAACGGGGATTACAATGAGCAGTTCTTC	CASSYNGDYNEQFF
TRBV7-2	NA	TRBJ1-5	NA	TGTGCCAGCAGCTCCCGGCTCGGGCCCCAGCATTTT	CASSSRLGPQHF
TRBV5-6	NA	TRBJ2-3	NA	TGTGCCAGCAGCTGGCGGGCCGGTAGCAAGAGTGGTACAGATACGCAGTATTTT	CASSWRAGSKSGTDTQYF
TRBV2	few	TRBJ1-5	TRBD1	TGTGCCAGCAGTGGGTGGGACAGGGTGAAGGATCAGCCCCAGCATTTT	CASSGWDRVKDQPQHF
TRBV9	NA	TRBJ2-3	NA	TGTGCCAGCAGCTCAGAAGGACAGGGAGGGTCAGATACGCAGTATTTT	CASSSEGQGGSDTQYF
TRBV28	NA	TRBJ1-2	TRBD1	TGTGCCAGCAGTTCTGCCGGACAGGGCAACTATGGCTACACCTTC	CASSSAGQGNYGYTF
TRBV5-4	few	TRBJ1-1	NA	TGTGCCAGCAGCTTTGGGGGGAACACTGAAGCTTTCTTT	CASSFGGNTEAFF
TRBV2	NA	TRBJ2-5	NA	TGTGCCAGCAGTGTGCGGGCCTTTGGCGAGACCCAGTACTTC	CASSVRAFGETQYF
TRBV18	once	TRBJ1-5	NA	TGTGCCAGCTCACCACTCGGGACGGAGGGCAATCAGCCCCAGCATTTT	CASSPLGTEGNQPQHF
TRBV7-2	once	TRBJ2-7	TRBD1	TGTGCCAGCAGCTCCGGGACAGGGAGGGCATACGAGCAGTACTTC	CASSSGTGRAYEQYF
TRBV7-9	NA	TRBJ1-3	NA	TGTGCCAGCAGCAGGGCTTTCTCTGGAAACACCATATATTTT	CASSRAFSGNTIYF
TRBV7-2	few	TRBJ1-3	NA	TGTGCCAGCAGCTTAGTTGGAAACACCATATATTTT	CASSLVGNTIYF
TRBV19	NA	TRBJ1-5	NA	TGTGCCAGTAGTATCTATGACAGTAGCAATCAGCCCCAGCATTTT	CASSIYDSSNQPQHF
TRBV7-2	NA	TRBJ1-5	NA	TGTGCCAGCAGCTTCTTCGACAGCAATCAGCCCCAGCATTTT	CASSFFDSNQPQHF
TRBV5-5	NA	TRBJ1-2	TRBD1	TGTGCCAGCAGCTCCTGGACAGGGGGCTACACCTTC	CASSSWTGGYTF
TRBV7-9	NA	TRBJ2-7	NA	TGTGCCAGCAGCTTAGGTCCAGGGAGCTACGAGCAGTACTTC	CASSLGPGSYEQYF
TRBV5-4	NA	TRBJ1-2	NA	TGTGCCAGCAGCTCTCGACAGGTATTCGGGTATGGCTACACCTTC	CASSSRQVFGYGYTF
TRBV29-1	once	TRBJ1-5	NA	TGCAGCGTTGGATCGGGACGGGATCAGCCCCAGCATTTT	CSVGSGRDQPQHF
TRBV7-6	NA	TRBJ1-1	NA	TGTGCCAGCAGCTTAGGTGAGAATACTGAAGCTTTCTTT	CASSLGENTEAFF
TRBV7-9	NA	TRBJ2-1	NA	TGTGCCAGCAGCTTAGCGGTGCAGGGGTATGAGCAGTTCTTC	CASSLAVQGYEQFF
TRBV12-5	NA	TRBJ1-1	NA	TGTGCTAGTGGTTTGAGTGGGGGGAGTGAAGCTTTCTTT	CASGLSGGSEAFF
TRBV6-6	NA	TRBJ2-1	NA	TGTGCCAGCAGCACCGGGACCAGAATGTACAATGAGCAGTTCTTC	CASSTGTRMYNEQFF
TRBV27	NA	TRBJ2-1	TRBD2	TGTGCCAGCAGTCCCTGGACTAGCGGAGGGGCGGGTGAGCAGTTCTTC	CASSPWTSGGAGEQFF
TRBV9	NA	TRBJ1-2	NA	TGTGCCAGCAGCCCCTACTCCGACTTC	CASSPYSDF
TRBV27	NA	TRBJ1-6	NA	TGTGCCAGCAGTTTGATTATCGGGCAGAATAATTCACCCCTCCACTTT	CASSLIIGQNNSPLHF
TRBV27	NA	TRBJ2-3	NA	TGTGCCAGCAGTAACTTAGATACGCAGTATTTT	CASSNLDTQYF
TRBV19	NA	TRBJ1-1	TRBD1	TGTGCCAGTAGAACACTAAGGACAGGGATCAACATGAACACTGAAGCTTTCTTT	CASRTLRTGINMNTEAFF
TRBV6-5	NA	TRBJ1-2	NA	TGTGCCAGCAGTTTCCAGGGAGAAGGCTACACCTTC	CASSFQGEGYTF
TRBV7-2	NA	TRBJ1-3	NA	TGTGCCAGCAGCTTAGGCCCGAGTGGTGGAAACACCATATATTTT	CASSLGPSGGNTIYF
TRBV4-3	NA	TRBJ1-2	NA	TGCGCCAGCAGCCAAGAGATGCTAACCGGAAACGGCTACACCTTC	CASSQEMLTGNGYTF
TRBV9	NA	TRBJ1-6	NA	TGTGCCAGCAGCGAAAGCTCCTATAATTCACCCCTCCACTTT	CASSESSYNSPLHF
TRBV29-1	NA	TRBJ1-2	NA	TGCAGCGTTGTAGAGGACTATGGCTACACCTTC	CSVVEDYGYTF
TRBV5-6	NA	TRBJ1-1	TRBD1	TGTGCCAGCAGCAGGGACAGCTCGGAAGCTTTCTTT	CASSRDSSEAFF